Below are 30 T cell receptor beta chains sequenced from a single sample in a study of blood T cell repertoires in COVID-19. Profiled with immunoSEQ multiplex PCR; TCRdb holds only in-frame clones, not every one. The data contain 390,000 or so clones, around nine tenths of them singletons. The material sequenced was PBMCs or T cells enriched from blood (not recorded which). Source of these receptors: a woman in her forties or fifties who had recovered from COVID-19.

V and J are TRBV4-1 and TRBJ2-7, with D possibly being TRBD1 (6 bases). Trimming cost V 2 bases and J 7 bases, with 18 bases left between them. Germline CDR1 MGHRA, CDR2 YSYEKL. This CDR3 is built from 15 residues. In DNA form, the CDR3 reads TGCGCCAGCAGCCAAACACAGGGTCTTGGGTATGAGCAGTACTTC. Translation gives CASSQTQGLGYEQYF.

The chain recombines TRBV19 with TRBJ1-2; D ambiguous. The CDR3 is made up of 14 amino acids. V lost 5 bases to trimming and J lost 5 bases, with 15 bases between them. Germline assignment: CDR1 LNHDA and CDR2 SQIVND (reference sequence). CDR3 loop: CASSRTGRGYGYTF. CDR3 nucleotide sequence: TGTGCCAGTAGTCGGACCGGGCGAGGGTATGGCTACACCTTC.

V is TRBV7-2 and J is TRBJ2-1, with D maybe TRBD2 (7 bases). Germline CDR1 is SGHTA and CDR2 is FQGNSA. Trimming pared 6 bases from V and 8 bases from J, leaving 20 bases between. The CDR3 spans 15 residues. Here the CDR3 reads CASSLDGQGRDEQFF. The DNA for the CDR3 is TGTGCCAGCAGTCTCGATGGTCAGGGGAGGGATGAGCAGTTCTTC.

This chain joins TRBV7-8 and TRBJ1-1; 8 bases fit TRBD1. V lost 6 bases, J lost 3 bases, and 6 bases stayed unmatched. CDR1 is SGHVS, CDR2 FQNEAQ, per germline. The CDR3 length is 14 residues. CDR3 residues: CASSPTGVDTEAFF. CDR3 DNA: TGTGCCAGCAGTCCGACAGGGGTTGACACTGAAGCTTTCTTT.

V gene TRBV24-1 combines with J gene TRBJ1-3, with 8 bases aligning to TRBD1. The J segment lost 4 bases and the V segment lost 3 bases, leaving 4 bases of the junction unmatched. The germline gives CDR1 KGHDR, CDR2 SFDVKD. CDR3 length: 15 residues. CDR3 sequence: CATSDATGAGNTIYF. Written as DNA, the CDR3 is TGTGCCACCAGTGATGCGACAGGGGCGGGAAACACCATATATTTT.

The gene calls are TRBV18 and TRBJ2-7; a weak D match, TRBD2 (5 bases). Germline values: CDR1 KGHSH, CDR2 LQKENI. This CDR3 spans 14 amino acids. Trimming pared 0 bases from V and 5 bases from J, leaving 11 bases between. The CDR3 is CASSPPYGVHEQYF. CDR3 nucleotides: TGTGCCAGCTCACCACCCTACGGGGTGCACGAGCAGTACTTC.

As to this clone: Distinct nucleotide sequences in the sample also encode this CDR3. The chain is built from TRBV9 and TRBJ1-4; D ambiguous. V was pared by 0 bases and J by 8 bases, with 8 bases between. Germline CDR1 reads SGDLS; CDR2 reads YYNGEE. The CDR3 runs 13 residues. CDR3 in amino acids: CASSVAPGEKLFF. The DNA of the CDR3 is TGTGCCAGCAGCGTAGCCCCAGGCGAAAAACTGTTTTTT.

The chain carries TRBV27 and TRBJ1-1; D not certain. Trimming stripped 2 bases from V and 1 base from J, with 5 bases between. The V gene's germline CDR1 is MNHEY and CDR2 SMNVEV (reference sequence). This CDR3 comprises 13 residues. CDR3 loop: CASSLGQNTEAFF. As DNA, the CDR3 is TGTGCCAGCAGTTTAGGCCAGAACACTGAAGCTTTCTTT.

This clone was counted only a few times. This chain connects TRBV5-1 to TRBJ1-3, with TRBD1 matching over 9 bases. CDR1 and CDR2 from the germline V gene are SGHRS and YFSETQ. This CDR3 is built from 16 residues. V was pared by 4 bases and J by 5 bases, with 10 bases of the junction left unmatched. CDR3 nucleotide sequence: TGCGCCAGCAGCGCCGGCCCGGGACAGGGCAGAAACACCATATATTTT. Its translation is CASSAGPGQGRNTIYF.

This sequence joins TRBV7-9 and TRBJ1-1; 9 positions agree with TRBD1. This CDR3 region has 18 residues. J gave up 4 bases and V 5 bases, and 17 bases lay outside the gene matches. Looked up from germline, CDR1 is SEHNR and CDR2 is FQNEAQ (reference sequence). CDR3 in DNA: TGTGCCAGCAGCCCTCTCGGACAGGGGCTGGTCGGGGGCACTGAAGCTTTCTTT. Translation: CASSPLGQGLVGGTEAFF.

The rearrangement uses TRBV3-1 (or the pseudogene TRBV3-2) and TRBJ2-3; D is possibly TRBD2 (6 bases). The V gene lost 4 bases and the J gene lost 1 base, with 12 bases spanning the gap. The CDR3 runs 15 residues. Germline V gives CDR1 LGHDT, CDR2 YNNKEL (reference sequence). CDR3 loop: CASSRFGEGTDTQYF. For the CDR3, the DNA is TGTGCCAGCAGCCGTTTTGGGGAGGGCACAGATACGCAGTATTTT.

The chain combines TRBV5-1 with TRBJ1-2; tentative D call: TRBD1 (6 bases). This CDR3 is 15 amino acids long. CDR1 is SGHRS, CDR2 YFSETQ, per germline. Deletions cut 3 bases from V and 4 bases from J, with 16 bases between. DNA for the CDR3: TGCGCCAGCAGCTGGAGCGAACAGGGAGCCTATGGCTACACCTTC. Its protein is CASSWSEQGAYGYTF.

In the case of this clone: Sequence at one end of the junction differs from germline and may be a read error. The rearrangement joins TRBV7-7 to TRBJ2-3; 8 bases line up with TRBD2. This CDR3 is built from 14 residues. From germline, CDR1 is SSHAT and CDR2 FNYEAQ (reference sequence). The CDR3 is CASSPGGPGDTQYF. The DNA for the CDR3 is TGTGCTAGCAGCCCGGGGGGGCCTGGGGATACGCAGTATTTT.

The CDR3 is CASTDTTNTEAFF. In nucleotides, the CDR3 is TGTGCCAGCACCGACACGACGAACACTGAAGCTTTCTTT. The chain joins TRBV2 to TRBJ1-1; D remains unclear. The V gene's germline CDR1 is SNHLY and CDR2 FYNNEI. The CDR3 has 13 amino acids. Trimming took 7 bases from V and 1 from J, leaving 10 bases between them.

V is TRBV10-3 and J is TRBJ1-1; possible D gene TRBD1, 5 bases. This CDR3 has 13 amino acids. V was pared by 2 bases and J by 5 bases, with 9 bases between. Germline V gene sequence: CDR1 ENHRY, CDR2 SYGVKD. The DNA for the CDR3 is TGTGCCATCAGTGAGCTGGGGGGGACTGAAGCTTTCTTT. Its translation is CAISELGGTEAFF.

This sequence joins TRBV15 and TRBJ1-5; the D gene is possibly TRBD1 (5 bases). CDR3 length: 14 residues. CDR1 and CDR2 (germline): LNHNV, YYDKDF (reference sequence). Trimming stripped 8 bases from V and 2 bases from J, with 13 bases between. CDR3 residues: CATGATGGNQPQHF. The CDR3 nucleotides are TGTGCCACCGGCGCTACAGGCGGCAATCAGCCCCAGCATTTT.

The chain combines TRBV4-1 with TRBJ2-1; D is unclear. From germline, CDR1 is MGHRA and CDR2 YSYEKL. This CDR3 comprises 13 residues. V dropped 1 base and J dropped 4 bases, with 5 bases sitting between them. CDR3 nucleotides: TGCGCCAGCAGCCAAGCTCGGTACAATGAGCAGTTCTTC. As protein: CASSQARYNEQFF.

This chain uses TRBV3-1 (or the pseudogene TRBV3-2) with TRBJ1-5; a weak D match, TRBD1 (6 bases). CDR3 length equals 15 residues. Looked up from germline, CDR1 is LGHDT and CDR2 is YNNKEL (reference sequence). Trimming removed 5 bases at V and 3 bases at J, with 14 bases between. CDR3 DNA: TGTGCCAGCAGCTCCCGAGGGGGTGACAATCAGCCCCAGCATTTT. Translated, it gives CASSSRGGDNQPQHF.

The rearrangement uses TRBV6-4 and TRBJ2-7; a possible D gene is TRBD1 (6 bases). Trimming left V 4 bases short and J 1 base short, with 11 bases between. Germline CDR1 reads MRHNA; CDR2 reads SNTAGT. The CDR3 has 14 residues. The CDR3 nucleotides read TGTGCCAGCAGTGTCTCAGGACAGTCCTACGAGCAGTACTTC. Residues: CASSVSGQSYEQYF.

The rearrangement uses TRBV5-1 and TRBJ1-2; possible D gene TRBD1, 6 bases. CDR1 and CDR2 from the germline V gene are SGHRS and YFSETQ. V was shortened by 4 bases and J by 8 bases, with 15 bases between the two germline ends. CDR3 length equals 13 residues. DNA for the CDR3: TGCGCCAGCAGCCTGGACAGCCGTATGGGCTACACCTTC. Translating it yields CASSLDSRMGYTF.

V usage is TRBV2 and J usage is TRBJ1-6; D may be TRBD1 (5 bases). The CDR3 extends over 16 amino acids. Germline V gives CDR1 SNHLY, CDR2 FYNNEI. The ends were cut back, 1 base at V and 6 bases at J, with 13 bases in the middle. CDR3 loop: CASSEGPGIVNSPLHF. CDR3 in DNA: TGTGCCAGCAGTGAAGGGCCAGGGATTGTTAATTCACCCCTCCACTTT.

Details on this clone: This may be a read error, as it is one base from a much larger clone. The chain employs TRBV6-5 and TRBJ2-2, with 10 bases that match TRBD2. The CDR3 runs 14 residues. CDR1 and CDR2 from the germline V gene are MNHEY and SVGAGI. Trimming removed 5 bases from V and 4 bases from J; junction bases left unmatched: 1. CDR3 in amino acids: CASSSGGATGELFF. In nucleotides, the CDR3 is TGTGCCAGCAGTAGCGGGGGGGCCACCGGGGAGCTGTTTTTT.

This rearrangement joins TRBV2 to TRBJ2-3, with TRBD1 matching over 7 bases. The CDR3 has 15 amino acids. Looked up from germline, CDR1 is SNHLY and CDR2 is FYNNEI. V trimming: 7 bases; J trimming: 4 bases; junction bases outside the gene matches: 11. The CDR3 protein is CASTEGGRFADTQYF. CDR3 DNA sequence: TGTGCCAGCACCGAAGGGGGCAGATTTGCAGATACGCAGTATTTT.

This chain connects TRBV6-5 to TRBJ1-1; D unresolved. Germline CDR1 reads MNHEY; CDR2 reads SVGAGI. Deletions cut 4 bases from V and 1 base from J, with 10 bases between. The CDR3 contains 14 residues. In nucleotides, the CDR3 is TGTGCCAGCAGTTCCCCAGGAGGGAACACTGAAGCTTTCTTT. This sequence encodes CASSSPGGNTEAFF.

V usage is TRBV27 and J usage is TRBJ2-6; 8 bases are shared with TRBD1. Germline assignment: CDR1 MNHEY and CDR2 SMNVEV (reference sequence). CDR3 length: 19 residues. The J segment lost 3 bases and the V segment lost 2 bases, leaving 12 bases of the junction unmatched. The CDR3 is CASSLRTGQGMRGANVLTF. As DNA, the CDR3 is TGTGCCAGCAGTTTAAGGACAGGACAGGGCATGCGTGGGGCCAACGTCCTGACTTTC. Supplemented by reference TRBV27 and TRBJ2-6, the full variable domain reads EAQVTQNPRYLITVTGKKLTVTCSQNMNHEYMSWYRQDPGLGLRQIYYSMNVEVTDKGDVPEGYKVSRKEKRNFPLILESPSPNQTSLYFCASSLRTGQGMRGANVLTFGAGSRLTVL.

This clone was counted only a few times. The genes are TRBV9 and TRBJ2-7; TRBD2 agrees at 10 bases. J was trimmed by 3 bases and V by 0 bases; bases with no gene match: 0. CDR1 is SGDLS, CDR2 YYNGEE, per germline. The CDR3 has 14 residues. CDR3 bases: TGTGCCAGCAGCGTAGCTAGCGGGGGCTACGAGCAGTACTTC. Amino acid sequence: CASSVASGGYEQYF.

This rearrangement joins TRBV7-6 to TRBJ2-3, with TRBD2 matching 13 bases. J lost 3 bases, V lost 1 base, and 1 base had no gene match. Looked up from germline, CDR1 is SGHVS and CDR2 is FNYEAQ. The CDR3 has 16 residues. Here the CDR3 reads CASSLGLAGGTDTQYF. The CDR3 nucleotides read TGTGCCAGCAGCTTAGGACTAGCGGGGGGTACAGATACGCAGTATTTT.

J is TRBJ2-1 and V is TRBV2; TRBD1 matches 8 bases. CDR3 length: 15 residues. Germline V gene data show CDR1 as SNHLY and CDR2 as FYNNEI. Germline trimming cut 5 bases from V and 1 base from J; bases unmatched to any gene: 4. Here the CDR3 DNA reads TGTGCCAGCAGTATTGACAGGGGATCCTACAATGAGCAGTTCTTC. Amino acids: CASSIDRGSYNEQFF.

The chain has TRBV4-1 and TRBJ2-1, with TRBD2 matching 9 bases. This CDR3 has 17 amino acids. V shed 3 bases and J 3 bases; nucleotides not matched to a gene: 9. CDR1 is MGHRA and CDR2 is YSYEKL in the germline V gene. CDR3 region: CASSQTIAGANYNEQFF. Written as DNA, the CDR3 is TGCGCCAGCAGCCAGACCATAGCGGGGGCCAACTACAATGAGCAGTTCTTC.

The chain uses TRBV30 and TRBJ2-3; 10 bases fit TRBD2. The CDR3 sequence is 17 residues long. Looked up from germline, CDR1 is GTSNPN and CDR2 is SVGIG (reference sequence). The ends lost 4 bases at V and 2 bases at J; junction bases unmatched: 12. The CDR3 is CAWTTRTSGLLTDTQYF. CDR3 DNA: TGTGCCTGGACTACTCGGACTAGCGGACTCCTCACAGATACGCAGTATTTT.